This T cell receptor beta chain was obtained from a study of Graves' ophthalmopathy and Graves' hyperthyroidism. V shed 3 bases and J shed 3 bases, with 17 bases lying between them. The CDR3 is 16 residues long. Germline V gene data show CDR1 as SEHNR and CDR2 as FQNEAQ (reference sequence). The sequenced template was RNA, covering the TCR beta CDR3 region. HTBI primers were used in a first-round RT-PCR, which preceded a second-round multiplex PCR. TCRdb re-called the multiplex PCR reads with MiXCR, one entry per CDR3 protein. The sample includes 230,000 or so distinct CDR3 sequences, around 45% of them seen just once.

The specimen was peripheral blood. V usage is TRBV7-9 and J usage is TRBJ2-5, with a tentative D call TRBD2 (7 bases). The origin of this receptor is an adult man with Graves' ophthalmopathy. The CDR3 loop reads CASSLGGPWPEETQYF. In DNA, the CDR3 is TGTGCCAGCAGCTTGGGGGGGCCGTGGCCGGAAGAGACCCAGTACTTC.